This entry concerns a single TCR beta chain. UMIs incorporating a 6-nucleotide sample barcode were appended by means of template switching. TCRdb re-called the 5' RACE reads and gives one entry per CDR3 protein, without DNA. The sample spans 200,000 to 250,000 distinct CDR3 sequences; the ten largest clones claim roughly 1.5%. The record originates from a study of monozygotic twins with inflammatory bowel disease. The CDR3 totals 13 residues. Germline values: CDR1 KGHDR, CDR2 SFDVKD. This receptor was taken from a human donor with ulcerative colitis or Crohn's disease, or a healthy co-twin of an affected twin (not recorded which). The V gene is TRBV24-1, the J gene TRBJ2-3; with no DNA, the TCRdb D assignment of TRBD2 cannot be verified. Sequences were obtained from blood. CDR3 in amino acids: CATGVGGTDTQYF.